Listed below are T cell receptor beta chains from one sample, sequenced in a study of T-cell reconstitution after alpha-beta-depleted transplantation in children. TCRdb reprocessed the PCR reads via MiXCR and lists one record per CDR3 protein. The sample includes about 300,000 distinct CDR3 sequences, 10% seen only once; the top ten take roughly 7.1%. The source was PBMCs, collected before TCRalphabeta/CD19-depleted stem cell transplant. The origin of the receptors is a boy under two years old with acute myeloid leukemia, due to receive a stem cell transplant. The conserved cysteine and the conserved F or W are not part of the CDR3 here.

v_gene: TRBV28
j_gene: TRBJ2-3
CDR3aa: ASIPYRGPTDTQY

v_gene: TRBV5-1
j_gene: TRBJ2-3
CDR3aa: ASSSGTSGFTDTQY

v_gene: TRBV28
j_gene: TRBJ2-7
CDR3aa: ARGFSYEQY

v_gene: TRBV20-1
j_gene: TRBJ2-3
CDR3aa: SARRGAVDTQY

v_gene: TRBV7-8
j_gene: TRBJ2-7
CDR3aa: ASSIRERGPREQY

v_gene: TRBV7-9
j_gene: TRBJ2-3
CDR3aa: ASSRWSTDTQY

v_gene: TRBV28
j_gene: TRBJ1-2
CDR3aa: ASSSRNVASYGYT

v_gene: TRBV29-1
j_gene: TRBJ2-7
CDR3aa: SVVTGNHYEQY

v_gene: TRBV12-3/TRBV12-4
j_gene: TRBJ2-4
CDR3aa: ASSTTELSSGTLKNIQY

v_gene: TRBV11-3
j_gene: TRBJ2-6
CDR3aa: ASSINRTSSGANVLT

v_gene: TRBV6-6
j_gene: TRBJ2-7
CDR3aa: ASSYSAEQY

v_gene: TRBV7-2
j_gene: TRBJ2-7
CDR3aa: ASSLTGTGLSYEQY

v_gene: TRBV7-3
j_gene: TRBJ2-1
CDR3aa: ASSLKGSIAGGDYNEQF

v_gene: TRBV7-2
j_gene: TRBJ1-5
CDR3aa: ASSPDRDSNQPQH

v_gene: TRBV12-3/TRBV12-4
j_gene: TRBJ2-4
CDR3aa: ASSPPGTRSRDIQY

v_gene: TRBV7-9
j_gene: TRBJ2-2
CDR3aa: ASSRPGGTGELF

v_gene: TRBV21-1
j_gene: TRBJ1-2
CDR3aa: ASSKGDRGTYGYT

v_gene: TRBV3-1
j_gene: TRBJ2-1
CDR3aa: ASSQDGVSYNEQF

v_gene: TRBV7-2
j_gene: TRBJ2-1
CDR3aa: ASSVRGLPNEQF

v_gene: TRBV20-1
j_gene: TRBJ2-7
CDR3aa: SVREGSGNPYEQY

v_gene: TRBV28
j_gene: TRBJ1-2
CDR3aa: ASSFFRQGTYGYT

v_gene: TRBV5-1
j_gene: TRBJ1-1
CDR3aa: ASSSPGQGVAF